The source of this TCR beta chain is a study of T cell responses to AZD1222 COVID-19 vaccine. Study results and limitations: Within unmutated variant regions lay the reported targets of nearly half of spike-specific TCRs.

With regard to this clone: The antigen remains undetermined.

The CDR3 covers 18 residues. V lost 6 bases, J lost 0 bases, and 18 bases lay in between. In germline, CDR1 is SNHLY, CDR2 FYNNEI. Only in-frame clones appear in the TCRdb table, and some are missing; sequencing was by immunoSEQ multiplex PCR. This table has under 200,000 clones, 85% to 95% appearing once. The chain is built from TRBV2 and TRBJ1-6; no firm D call. This material consisted of peripheral blood, taken on day 0 of AZD1222 vaccination. This clonotype originated in an adult in good health. The CDR3 is CASRPGLLHASYNSPLHF. Here the CDR3 DNA reads TGTGCCAGCAGACCGGGCCTACTCCATGCCTCCTATAATTCACCCCTCCACTTT.